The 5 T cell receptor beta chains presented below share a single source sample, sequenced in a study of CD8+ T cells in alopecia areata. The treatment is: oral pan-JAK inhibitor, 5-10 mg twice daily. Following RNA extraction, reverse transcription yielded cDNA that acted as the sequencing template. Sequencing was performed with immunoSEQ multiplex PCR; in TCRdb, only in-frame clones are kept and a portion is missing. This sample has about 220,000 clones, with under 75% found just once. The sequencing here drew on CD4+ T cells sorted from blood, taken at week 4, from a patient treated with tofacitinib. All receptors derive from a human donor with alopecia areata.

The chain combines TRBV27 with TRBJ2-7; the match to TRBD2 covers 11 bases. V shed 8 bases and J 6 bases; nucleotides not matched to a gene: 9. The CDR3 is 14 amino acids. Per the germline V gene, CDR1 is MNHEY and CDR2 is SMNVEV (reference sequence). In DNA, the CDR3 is TGTGCCAGCCGTTATGTAGCGGGGGGGGCCGAGCAGTACTTC. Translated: CASRYVAGGAEQYF.

The CDR3 nucleotides are TGCGCCAGCAGCCAAGGGCGGGGGGGCCTCACAGATACGCAGTATTTT. As protein: CASSQGRGGLTDTQYF. This chain connects TRBV4-3 to TRBJ2-3, with TRBD2 matching 9 bases. CDR1 and CDR2 from the germline V gene are LGHNA and YSLEER. The CDR3 length is 16 residues. The ends lost 1 base at V and 2 bases at J; junction bases unmatched: 4.

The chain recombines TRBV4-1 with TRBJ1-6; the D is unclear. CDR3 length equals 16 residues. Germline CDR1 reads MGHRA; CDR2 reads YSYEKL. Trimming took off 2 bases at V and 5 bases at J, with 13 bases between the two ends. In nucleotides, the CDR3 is TGCGCCAGCAGCCAACGGGGTGACGGAAATAATTCACCCCTCCACTTT. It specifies CASSQRGDGNNSPLHF.

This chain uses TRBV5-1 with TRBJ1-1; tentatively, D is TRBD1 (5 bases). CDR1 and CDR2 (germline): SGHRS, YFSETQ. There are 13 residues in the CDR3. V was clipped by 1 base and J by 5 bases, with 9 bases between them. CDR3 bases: TGCGCCAGCAGCTTGTATTCAGGGACTGAAGCTTTCTTT. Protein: CASSLYSGTEAFF.

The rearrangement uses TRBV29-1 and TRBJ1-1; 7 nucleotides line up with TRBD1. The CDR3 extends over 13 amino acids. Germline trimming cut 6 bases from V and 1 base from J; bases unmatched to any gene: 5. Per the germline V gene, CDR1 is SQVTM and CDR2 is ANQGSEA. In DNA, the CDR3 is TGCAGCGTACGACAGGGAACGAACACTGAAGCTTTCTTT. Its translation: CSVRQGTNTEAFF.